This T cell receptor beta chain was observed in a study of blood T cell repertoires in COVID-19. Only in-frame clones appear in the TCRdb table, and some are missing; sequencing was by immunoSEQ multiplex PCR. The sample holds 70,000 to 80,000 clones; 84% are singletons and the top ten take about 10%. Deletions cut 3 bases from V and 1 base from J, with 9 bases between. CDR3 length equals 13 residues. Germline loops: CDR1 GTSNPN, CDR2 SVGIG (reference sequence). The receptor's source is a human donor in a cohort sampled during active COVID-19. The rearrangement uses TRBV30 and TRBJ1-1; D possibly corresponds to TRBD1 (6 bases). The specimen sequenced was peripheral blood. CDR3 loop: CAWRTGRNTEAFF. In nucleotides, the CDR3 is TGTGCCTGGAGAACAGGGAGGAACACTGAAGCTTTCTTT. The full variable domain, its missing parts supplied by reference TRBV30 and TRBJ1-1, is SQTIHQWPATLVQPVGSPLSLECTVEGTSNPNLYWYRQAAGRGLQLLFYSVGIGQISSEVPQNLSASRPQDRQFILSSKKLLLSDSGFYLCAWRTGRNTEAFFGQGTRLTVV.